Here is one T cell receptor (beta chain) with its context. The antigen remains unidentified. The data belong to a study of OX40 agonist ivuxolimab in advanced cancers. Study context: Dose-escalation patients suffered from hepatocellular carcinoma, melanoma, renal cell or head and neck cancer.

Study-level findings and limits: Undetermined was the antigen specificity of the expanded peripheral T cells. By week 6 at 0.1 to 3.0 mg/kg, blood CD4+ and CD8+ T cells had expanded clonally. Researchers report that CD8+ T cells had, on average, more expanded clones than CD4+.

Sequencing used immunoSEQ multiplex PCR; TCRdb keeps in-frame clones, though not all of them. Of approximately 57,000 clones listed, 88% are singletons. Germline V CDR1 and CDR2: SGDLS, YYNGEE. V gave up 5 bases and J gave up 3 bases; unmatched junction bases: 6. This CDR3 has 14 amino acids. The sample in question was CD4+ or CD8+ T cells sorted from blood, obtained in a trial of the OX40 agonist ivuxolimab. The chain joins TRBV9 to TRBJ2-7, with 9 positions matching TRBD1. This TCR was recovered from an adult with an advanced solid tumor such as melanoma, head and neck, liver or kidney cancer. The CDR3 region is CASSRDRVDYEQYF. The CDR3 DNA follows: TGTGCCAGCAGTAGGGACAGGGTCGACTACGAGCAGTACTTC.